Described below is a single TCR beta chain sequence and its context. Its antigen is not known. Trimming removed 3 bases from V and 10 bases from J, with 19 bases in between. Per germline, CDR1 GTSNPN and CDR2 SVGIG (reference sequence). There are 15 residues in the CDR3. The PCR employed 60 Vbeta primers together with 13 Jbeta primers. Only in-frame clones appear in the TCRdb table, and some are missing; sequencing was by immunoSEQ multiplex PCR. The repertoire holds 100,000 to 150,000 clones, with 70% to 85% as singletons. These data originate in a study of cytomegalovirus exposure and HLA in healthy donors. Study-level findings and limits: In vitro testing confirmed a few CMV-associated chains as specific for CMV antigens.

Sequenced input: PBMCs. This chain joins TRBV30 and TRBJ1-6, with D possibly being TRBD1 (5 bases). The receptor was derived from a boy aged 2-9 years in good health and CMV-seronegative. The CDR3 region has the DNA TGTGCCTGGAGCCCCGGGACTGGAGAGGAATCACCCCTCCACTTT. Translating it yields CAWSPGTGEESPLHF.